This T cell receptor beta chain emerged from a study of spatial heterogeneity in lung cancer. Germline CDR1 reads MNHEY; CDR2 reads SMNVEV (reference sequence). Trimming stripped 8 bases from V and 3 bases from J, with 17 bases between. This CDR3 has 15 residues. Specified time point: sample taken at primary tumor resection. The donor group consisted of under 95 patients who had untreated, early-stage non-small cell lung cancer. Sequencing covered unsorted whole RNA taken from tumor, nontumor lung or frozen PBMC. Every cDNA TCR molecule received its own unique molecular identifier. TCRdb reprocessed the 5' RACE reads with MiXCR, giving one entry per CDR3 protein. The sample gives around 700 distinct CDR3 sequences, around 14% of which show up once; about a tenth is in the top ten. This clonotype is labeled large (0.1 to 1%).

The specimen comprised normal lung tissue next to the tumor, sampled at surgery. This sequence originates from a male donor with early-stage non-small cell lung cancer. The V gene is TRBV27, the J gene TRBJ1-5; D possibly corresponds to TRBD1 (6 bases). The CDR3 DNA sequence: TGTGCCAGCGGATTACAGGGTACCGCCAATCAGCCCCAGCATTTT. As protein: CASGLQGTANQPQHF.